Listed here are 31 T cell receptor beta chains from one sample, sequenced in a study of cytomegalovirus exposure and HLA in healthy donors. Primers: 60 Vbeta forward and 13 Jbeta reverse. The table came from immunoSEQ multiplex PCR; TCRdb's copy has only in-frame clones and leaves some out. The data show around 150,000 clones, 70% to 90% seen once. Sequencing used PBMCs. The receptors were gathered from a woman in her twenties or thirties in good health and CMV-seronegative.

This rearrangement joins TRBV9 to TRBJ2-3, with TRBD2 identical over 13 bases. J was trimmed by 4 bases and V by 9 bases; bases with no gene match: 11. Germline-derived CDR1 and CDR2 are SGDLS and YYNGEE. This CDR3 comprises 16 residues. CDR3 protein: CATHPGTSGVADTQYF. CDR3 nucleotide sequence: TGTGCCACCCACCCCGGGACTAGCGGGGTCGCAGATACGCAGTATTTT.

This rearrangement joins TRBV7-2 to TRBJ2-3, with unresolved D. The CDR3 consists of 14 residues. V dropped 5 bases and J dropped 0 bases, with 9 bases sitting between them. Germline V CDR1 and CDR2: SGHTA, FQGNSA. The CDR3 is CASSQMASTDTQYF. CDR3 nucleotides: TGTGCCAGCAGCCAAATGGCCAGCACAGATACGCAGTATTTT.

The chain has TRBV9 and TRBJ2-7, with 12 bases lining up with TRBD2. Trimming cost V 3 bases and J 4 bases; bases outside gene matches: 2. Per germline, CDR1 SGDLS and CDR2 YYNGEE. CDR3 size: 14 residues. The DNA of the CDR3 is TGTGCCAGCAGCGGAACTAGCGGGGGGTACGAGCAGTACTTC. Protein: CASSGTSGGYEQYF. The entire variable domain, with the rest obtained from reference TRBV9 and TRBJ2-7, is as follows: DSGVTQTPKHLITATGQRVTLRCSPRSGDLSVYWYQQSLDQGLQFLIQYYNGEERAKGNILERFSAQQFPDLHSELNLSSLELGDSALYFCASSGTSGGYEQYFGPGTRLTVT.

This sequence joins TRBV13 and TRBJ1-6; D may be TRBD1 (5 bases). Per the germline V gene, CDR1 is PRHDT and CDR2 is FYEKMQ (reference sequence). This CDR3 has 14 residues. Trimming stripped 10 bases from V and 4 bases from J, with 14 bases between. The CDR3 loop reads CATDLRQYNSPLHF. CDR3 DNA: TGTGCCACCGATCTCCGACAGTATAATTCACCCCTCCACTTT.

This chain joins TRBV6-5 and TRBJ1-2; TRBD1 matches at 8 bases. This CDR3 is 16 amino acids long. Germline CDR1 is MNHEY and CDR2 is SVGAGI. V shed 0 bases, J shed 8 bases, and the junction held 11 bases outside the gene matches. CDR3 nucleotide sequence: TGTGCCAGCAGTTACTCGCCGGTGGACAGGGATCAGGGCTACACCTTC. Translation gives CASSYSPVDRDQGYTF.

V and J are TRBV12-2 and TRBJ2-7; the D call in the table, TRBD2, was not verified against the DNA. TRBV12-2 is a pseudogene segment. The CDR3 loop spans 14 amino acids. CDR3 sequence reads: CASPATSGSYEQYF. In nucleotides, the CDR3 is TGTGCAAGTCCCGCGACTAGCGGGTCCTACGAGCAGTACTTC.

The count of this clone is one. The chain carries TRBV11-1 and TRBJ1-1; D gene uncertain. Germline V lookup: CDR1 SGHAT, CDR2 FQDESV (reference sequence). The CDR3 covers 13 residues. V lost 5 bases and J 4 bases, leaving 11 bases between the germline ends. This CDR3 reads CASSRTAATEAFF. CDR3 coding DNA: TGTGCCAGCAGCCGGACTGCGGCCACTGAAGCTTTCTTT.

The genes are TRBV9 and TRBJ2-7, with D hard to call. Deletions cut 1 base from V and 2 bases from J, with 10 bases between. Germline V gives CDR1 SGDLS, CDR2 YYNGEE. The CDR3 sequence is 14 residues long. CDR3 nucleotide sequence: TGTGCCAGCAGCGTATTGGCGGCTACCTACGAGCAGTACTTC. Amino acid sequence: CASSVLAATYEQYF.

V gene TRBV6-1 combines with J gene TRBJ2-3; TRBD2 might be the D (6 bases). The CDR3 is 15 residues long. V lost 7 bases, J lost 0 bases, and 14 bases lay in between. Germline V gene data show CDR1 as MNHNS and CDR2 as SASEGT. DNA of the CDR3: TGTGCCAGCATCCACGGGGGAGCTAGCACAGATACGCAGTATTTT. It codes for CASIHGGASTDTQYF.

This chain uses TRBV11-2 with TRBJ2-7; 10 nucleotides align to TRBD1. CDR1 and CDR2 (germline): SGHAT, FQNNGV. Germline trimming cut 3 bases from V and 3 bases from J; bases unmatched to any gene: 11. This CDR3 is built from 17 residues. CDR3 region: CASSFPKTGGVGYEQYF. CDR3 DNA: TGTGCCAGCAGCTTTCCCAAGACAGGGGGCGTCGGCTACGAGCAGTACTTC.

The J gene is TRBJ1-1, the V gene TRBV19; D is perhaps TRBD1 (5 bases). The CDR3 is 13 residues long. V lost 7 bases and J lost 4, with 13 bases in between. Germline V gene lookup returns CDR1 LNHDA and CDR2 SQIVND (reference sequence). CDR3 amino acids: CASTQTGVTEAFF. CDR3 DNA: TGTGCCAGTACCCAAACAGGTGTCACTGAAGCTTTCTTT. Drawing the rest from reference TRBV19 and TRBJ1-1, the complete variable domain is DGGITQSPKYLFRKEGQNVTLSCEQNLNHDAMYWYRQDPGQGLRLIYYSQIVNDFQKGDIAEGYSVSREKKESFPLTVTSAQKNPTAFYLCASTQTGVTEAFFGQGTRLTVV.

The chain joins TRBV7-7 to TRBJ2-3, with TRBD2 identical over 11 bases. The CDR3 is made up of 15 amino acids. V lost 3 bases to trimming and J lost 6 bases; unmatched junction nucleotides: 5. Germline CDR1 and CDR2: SSHAT and FNYEAQ (reference sequence). CDR3 DNA sequence: TGTGCCAGCAGCTTTAGCGGGGGGGCCTCCGATACGCAGTATTTT. Translation gives CASSFSGGASDTQYF.

There are a few counts of this clone. The rearrangement links TRBV7-2 to TRBJ1-4; the match to TRBD1 covers 7 bases. From germline, CDR1 is SGHTA and CDR2 FQGNSA. The CDR3 runs 15 residues. Trimming removed 5 bases from V and 11 bases from J; junction bases left unmatched: 14. The CDR3 is CASSKPQGSQRKLFF. DNA of the CDR3: TGTGCCAGCAGCAAACCACAGGGGAGCCAGCGGAAACTGTTTTTT.

The V call is TRBV5-1, the J call TRBJ2-5; D remains unclear. The J call is doubtful: the DNA matches TRBJ2-7 better. The CDR3 has 14 amino acids. Germline CDR1 is SGHRS and CDR2 is YFSETQ. CDR3 nucleotide sequence: TGCGCCAGCAGCCTGAATCCGGTCGCCTACGAGCAGTACTTC. It translates to CASSLNPVAYEQYF.

V and J are TRBV25-1 and TRBJ2-1, with D tentatively TRBD2 (6 bases). This CDR3 comprises 15 residues. Germline V gives CDR1 MGHDK, CDR2 SYGVNS. V was pared by 3 bases and J by 3 bases, with 12 bases between. The CDR3 spells CASSDSRLVYNEQFF. The DNA for the CDR3 is TGTGCCAGCAGTGACTCCAGACTAGTCTACAATGAGCAGTTCTTC.

The CDR3 here is CAISAGLAGDTQYF. In nucleotides, the CDR3 is TGTGCCATCAGTGCAGGACTAGCAGGAGATACGCAGTATTTT. The genes are TRBV10-3 and TRBJ2-3; 8 bases fit TRBD2. The junction had 5 bases not matched to a gene; V was cut back by 4 bases and J by 5 bases. Germline CDR1 ENHRY, CDR2 SYGVKD. This CDR3 is built from 14 residues.

J is TRBJ2-3 and V is TRBV5-1; TRBD1 agrees at 7 bases. This CDR3 contains 16 residues. The germline V gene has CDR1 SGHRS and CDR2 YFSETQ. J was trimmed by 0 bases and V by 0 bases; bases with no gene match: 4. The DNA of the CDR3 is TGCGCCAGCAGCTTGGCCGACAGGGCTAGCACAGATACGCAGTATTTT. Translated, it gives CASSLADRASTDTQYF.

There are a few counts of this clone. The chain combines TRBV30 with TRBJ2-2; tentatively, D is TRBD2 (6 bases). Germline V gives CDR1 GTSNPN, CDR2 SVGIG (reference sequence). CDR3 length: 15 amino acids. Trimming took 7 bases from V and 0 from J, leaving 15 bases between them. The CDR3 DNA follows: TGTGCCTACCGGGAGCTAGACGCGAACACCGGGGAGCTGTTTTTT. Translating gives CAYRELDANTGELFF.

The rearrangement uses TRBV5-1 and TRBJ1-4; D is undetermined. Germline CDR1 reads SGHRS; CDR2 reads YFSETQ. The ends were cut back, 0 bases at V and 8 bases at J, with 11 bases in the middle. The CDR3 covers 14 residues. This CDR3 is CASSLAGSGEKLFF. The CDR3 DNA reads as TGCGCCAGCAGCTTGGCGGGGTCGGGCGAAAAACTGTTTTTT.

The J gene is TRBJ2-1, the V gene TRBV28; D unclear. CDR3 length: 14 amino acids. The germline CDR1 and CDR2 sequences are MDHEN and SYDVKM. Trimming pared 1 base from V and 0 bases from J, leaving 4 bases between. The CDR3 protein is CASSLFFSYNEQFF. The CDR3 nucleotides are TGTGCCAGCAGTTTATTCTTCTCCTACAATGAGCAGTTCTTC.

The chain carries TRBV4-2 and TRBJ2-3; weak D call: TRBD2 (5 bases). V gave up 1 base and J gave up 6 bases, with 8 bases separating them. Per germline, CDR1 LGHNA and CDR2 YNFKEQ. The CDR3 consists of 13 residues. CDR3 sequence: CASSQGTLDTQYF. CDR3 DNA: TGTGCCAGCAGCCAAGGGACTTTGGATACGCAGTATTTT.

This clone was counted once. This chain joins TRBV28 and TRBJ2-6, with D tentatively TRBD1 (6 bases). The germline V and J ends were trimmed by 8 bases and 0 bases, with 17 bases remaining between them. CDR1 and CDR2 from the germline V gene are MDHEN and SYDVKM. This CDR3 spans 17 amino acids. The CDR3 DNA sequence: TGTGCCAGCCACGCCACCTTAGGGGGCTCTGGGGCCAACGTCCTGACTTTC. Protein product: CASHATLGGSGANVLTF.

This rearrangement joins TRBV30 to TRBJ1-1; D is uncertain. This CDR3 region has 11 residues. The V gene lost 0 bases and the J gene lost 8 bases, with 7 bases spanning the gap. Germline CDR1 and CDR2: GTSNPN and SVGIG (reference sequence). The CDR3 DNA reads TGTGCCTGGAGTGTTCAGATAGAAGCTTTCTTT. Amino acid sequence: CAWSVQIEAFF.

The chain is built from TRBV6-1 and TRBJ1-5; 10 positions match TRBD1. This CDR3 has 14 amino acids. Germline loops: CDR1 MNHNS, CDR2 SASEGT. The junction had 5 bases not matched to a gene; V was cut back by 6 bases and J by 6 bases. CDR3 sequence (DNA): TGTGCCAGCAGCGTCGGGACAGGGGCTCAGCCCCAGCATTTT. It encodes CASSVGTGAQPQHF.

The CDR3 coding sequence is TGCGCCAGCAGCGAGGGGACTAGCGGATACAATGAGCAGTTCTTC. Protein sequence: CASSEGTSGYNEQFF. The rearrangement joins TRBV10-1 to TRBJ2-1; TRBD2 matches at 11 bases. CDR1 and CDR2 from the germline V gene are WNHNN and SYGVQD (reference sequence). V lost 6 bases to trimming and J lost 4 bases; unmatched junction nucleotides: 5. The length of the CDR3 is 15 residues.

The chain couples TRBV27 to TRBJ2-3, with 7 bases lining up with TRBD2. Germline trimming cut 5 bases from V and 3 bases from J; bases unmatched to any gene: 20. CDR1 and CDR2 (germline): MNHEY, SMNVEV (reference sequence). This CDR3 spans 19 amino acids. The CDR3 DNA reads TGTGCCAGCAGTCCCATCGGATGGGAGGGGAGGTATGGAACAGATACGCAGTATTTT. It translates to CASSPIGWEGRYGTDTQYF.

The chain joins TRBV25-1 to TRBJ2-3, with D possibly being TRBD1 (5 bases). The CDR3 covers 13 residues. Trimming pared 8 bases from V and 5 bases from J, leaving 14 bases between. Germline-derived CDR1 and CDR2 are MGHDK and SYGVNS. Here the CDR3 reads CASGALLLDTQYF. The CDR3 DNA follows: TGTGCCAGCGGGGCCCTACTTCTAGATACGCAGTATTTT.

This clone was observed a single time. The rearrangement links TRBV6-1 to TRBJ2-2; D possibly corresponds to TRBD1 (6 bases). Germline CDR1 is MNHNS and CDR2 is SASEGT. Trimming took 6 bases from V and 4 from J, leaving 12 bases between them. CDR3 length: 14 amino acids. The CDR3 loop is CASSLGAATGELFF. For the CDR3, the DNA is TGTGCCAGCAGCCTGGGGGCGGCCACCGGGGAGCTGTTTTTT.

V usage is TRBV15 and J usage is TRBJ2-7; the D gene is possibly TRBD2 (7 bases). CDR1 is LNHNV and CDR2 is YYDKDF in the germline V gene (reference sequence). V was cut by 7 bases and J by 0 bases, with 16 bases left in between. The CDR3 sequence is 15 residues long. CDR3 nucleotide sequence: TGTGCCACCAAAAGGGAGGGGGAGGCCTCCTACGAGCAGTACTTC. Protein: CATKREGEASYEQYF.

V gene TRBV29-1 combines with J gene TRBJ1-6, with D possibly TRBD1 on 6 matching bases. Germline V gene data show CDR1 as SQVTM and CDR2 as ANQGSEA. This CDR3 has 13 residues. Trimming left V 6 bases short and J 6 bases short, with 12 bases between. CDR3: CSVATGLNSPLHF. The CDR3 DNA follows: TGCAGCGTCGCGACAGGCCTTAATTCACCCCTCCACTTT.

The V gene is TRBV10-2, the J gene TRBJ1-2; no definite D call. In germline, CDR1 is WSHSY, CDR2 SAAADI. There are 14 residues in the CDR3. The ends were cut back, 0 bases at V and 3 bases at J, with 8 bases in the middle. The CDR3 reads CASSESGQHYGYTF. CDR3 in DNA: TGCGCCAGCAGTGAGTCGGGCCAGCACTATGGCTACACCTTC.